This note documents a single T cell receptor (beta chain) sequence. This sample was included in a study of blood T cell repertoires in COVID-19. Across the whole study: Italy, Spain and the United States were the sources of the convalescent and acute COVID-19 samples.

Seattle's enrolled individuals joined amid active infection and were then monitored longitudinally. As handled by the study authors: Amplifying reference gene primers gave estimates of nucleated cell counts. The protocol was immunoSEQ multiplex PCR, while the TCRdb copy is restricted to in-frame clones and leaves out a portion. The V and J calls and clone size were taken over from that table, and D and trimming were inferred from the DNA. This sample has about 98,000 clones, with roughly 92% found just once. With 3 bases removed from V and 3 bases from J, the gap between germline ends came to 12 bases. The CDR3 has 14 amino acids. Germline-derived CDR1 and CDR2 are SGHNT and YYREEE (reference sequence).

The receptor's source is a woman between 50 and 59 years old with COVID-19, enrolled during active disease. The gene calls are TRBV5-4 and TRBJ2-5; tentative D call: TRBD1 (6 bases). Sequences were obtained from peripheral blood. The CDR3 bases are TGTGCCAGCAGCTCAATCGGACAGAAAGAGACCCAGTACTTC. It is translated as CASSSIGQKETQYF.